The clone carrying this TCR beta chain was found many times. The source of the sample is a study of T-cell memory formation after mild COVID-19. One entry per CDR3 protein results from TCRdb running MiXCR on the 5' RACE reads. The repertoire holds more than 250,000 distinct CDR3 sequences, with about 17% as singletons. V lost 4 bases and J 3 bases, leaving 9 bases between the germline ends. The CDR3 contains 13 residues. From germline, CDR1 is SGHTA and CDR2 FQGNSA. The sequence came from a man younger than 30 who had mild COVID-19 (a few samples of this study predate the infection). Cell type and time point are not known. Specimen: PBMCs or a T cell subset sorted from them (not recorded which). The chain joins TRBV7-2 to TRBJ1-1, with D maybe TRBD1 (5 bases). The DNA for the CDR3 is TGTGCCAGCAGCTCCCAGGGACACACTGAAGCTTTCTTT. Amino acids: CASSSQGHTEAFF.